The 11 T cell receptor beta chains below come from one sample, sequenced in a study of T-cell memory formation after mild COVID-19. One entry per CDR3 protein results from TCRdb running MiXCR on the 5' RACE reads. The data contain 150,000 to 200,000 distinct CDR3 sequences, more than 12% of them singletons. The sequenced sample consisted of PBMCs or a T cell subset sorted from them (not recorded which). The source of these receptors is an adult woman who had mild COVID-19 (a few samples of this study predate the infection). Cell type and time point are not known.

This clonotype has just a few counts. The chain recombines TRBV9 with TRBJ2-1, with 14 bases fitting TRBD2. Germline V gives CDR1 SGDLS, CDR2 YYNGEE. The trim removed 4 bases at V and 8 bases at J, leaving 8 bases unmatched. This CDR3 has 16 residues. CDR3 sequence reads: CASSLHPGLAGDEQFF. CDR3 bases: TGTGCCAGCAGCCTACACCCGGGACTAGCGGGGGATGAGCAGTTCTTC.

This clonotype was seen more than once but under ten times. The chain links TRBV9 to TRBJ2-7; 8 bases line up with TRBD1. CDR3 length: 14 amino acids. The germline V gene encodes CDR1 SGDLS and CDR2 YYNGEE. Trimming took 0 bases from V and 5 from J; bases not matched to a gene: 4. The CDR3 loop is CASSVEGQEHEQYF. Here the CDR3 DNA reads TGTGCCAGCAGCGTAGAGGGACAGGAGCACGAGCAGTACTTC. The full variable domain, in which reference TRBV9 and TRBJ2-7 provide the parts outside the CDR3, is DSGVTQTPKHLITATGQRVTLRCSPRSGDLSVYWYQQSLDQGLQFLIQYYNGEERAKGNILERFSAQQFPDLHSELNLSSLELGDSALYFCASSVEGQEHEQYFGPGTRLTVT.

The rearrangement uses TRBV12-3 or TRBV12-4 and TRBJ2-3, with D unresolved. This CDR3 comprises 16 residues. Trimming removed 1 base from V and 0 bases from J, with 11 bases in between. The CDR3 coding sequence is TGTGCCAGCAGTTTAGGATACGGTGCTAGCACAGATACGCAGTATTTT. Amino acid sequence: CASSLGYGASTDTQYF.

This clonotype was seen a single time. The chain uses TRBV6-2 or TRBV6-3 and TRBJ2-5; TRBD2 agrees at 12 bases. V lost 0 bases, J lost 4 bases, and 12 bases stayed unmatched. Germline assignment: CDR1 MNHEY and CDR2 SVGEGT. The CDR3 contains 19 residues. The DNA of the CDR3 is TGTGCCAGCAGTTACTCACTAGCGGGAGGCGATCGTGTTCCAGAGACCCAGTACTTC. Protein product: CASSYSLAGGDRVPETQYF.

This clonotype has a handful of counts. The gene calls are TRBV9 and TRBJ2-4, with D possibly called TRBD1 or TRBD2 (5 bases each). CDR3 length: 18 amino acids. Trimming pared 0 bases from V and 0 bases from J, leaving 16 bases between. CDR1 and CDR2 (germline): SGDLS, YYNGEE. As DNA, the CDR3 is TGTGCCAGCAGCGTAGGAGTCTCGGGGACCTTAGCCAAAAACATTCAGTACTTC. Its translation is CASSVGVSGTLAKNIQYF.

This clonotype appeared a few times. This chain joins TRBV20-1 and TRBJ2-1, with 13 bases that match TRBD2. V was clipped by 0 bases and J by 3 bases; unmatched bases: 11. The CDR3 covers 19 residues. The germline V gene has CDR1 DFQATT and CDR2 SNEGSKA (reference sequence). CDR3 residues: CSARDSTSGGVPFYNEQFF. CDR3 in DNA: TGCAGTGCTAGAGATTCAACTAGCGGGGGGGTCCCGTTCTACAATGAGCAGTTCTTC.

The rearrangement joins TRBV7-9 to TRBJ2-7; 8 bases line up with TRBD1. With V trimmed by 5 bases and J by 3 bases, 3 bases remained unmatched. Germline loops: CDR1 SEHNR, CDR2 FQNEAQ (reference sequence). The CDR3 is 13 amino acids. The CDR3 sequence is CASSLQGGYEQYF. CDR3 DNA: TGTGCCAGCAGCCTACAGGGGGGCTACGAGCAGTACTTC. Full variable domain (missing parts from reference TRBV7-9 and TRBJ2-7): DTGVSQNPRHKITKRGQNVTFRCDPISEHNRLYWYRQTLGQGPEFLTYFQNEAQLEKSRLLSDRFSAERPKGSFSTLEIQRTEQGDSAMYLCASSLQGGYEQYFGPGTRLTVT.

The genes are TRBV7-8 and TRBJ1-2, with D possibly matching TRBD1 (6 bases). Between the trimmed V and J ends, which lost 1 base and 0 bases, there was a span of 12 bases. The germline gives CDR1 SGHVS, CDR2 FQNEAQ. This CDR3 region has 16 residues. DNA of the CDR3: TGTGCCAGCAGCTTAGGGCCGACAGGCACTAACTATGGCTACACCTTC. This encodes CASSLGPTGTNYGYTF.

This clonotype showed up just a few times. This rearrangement joins TRBV4-1 to TRBJ2-7; D is unclear. The CDR3 consists of 15 residues. From germline, CDR1 is MGHRA and CDR2 YSYEKL. V lost 4 bases to trimming and J lost 0 bases, with 13 bases between them. DNA for the CDR3: TGCGCCAGCAGCCCCCGAGTAGTCGGCTCCTACGAGCAGTACTTC. This translates into CASSPRVVGSYEQYF.

This clonotype was observed a few times. V gene TRBV12-5 combines with J gene TRBJ2-7; D gene unclear. Germline lookup yields CDR1 LGHNT and CDR2 FRNRAP. The V end was cut by 2 bases, the J end by 2 bases, with 4 bases between. The CDR3 totals 12 residues. The CDR3 DNA reads as TGTGCTAGTGGTTTGAACACCTACGAGCAGTACTTC. It specifies CASGLNTYEQYF.

This clonotype came up a few times. This chain links TRBV5-1 with TRBJ2-7, with D maybe TRBD1 (6 bases). The CDR3 sequence is 16 residues long. V gave up 0 bases and J gave up 4 bases, with 17 bases separating them. CDR1 SGHRS and CDR2 YFSETQ come from the germline V gene. The CDR3 DNA follows: TGCGCCAGCAGCTTGGACCGTCCCGGGACATTATACGAGCAGTACTTC. Its protein product is CASSLDRPGTLYEQYF.